Included here is one TCR beta chain sequence, with context. Its target is not known. This entry belongs to a study of response to subunit inactivated influenza vaccine. Study results and caveats: Authors suggested few new T cells are recruited by each seasonal influenza vaccination.

MiXCR, applied by TCRdb to the RT-PCR reads, yields one record per CDR3 protein. The sample contains about 180,000 distinct CDR3 sequences, roughly 10% of which appear only once. Germline V gene lookup returns CDR1 SEHNR and CDR2 FQNEAQ (reference sequence). The V end lost 4 bases, the J end lost 6 bases, and 19 bases lay between the germline ends. This CDR3 has 16 amino acids. This sequence originates from a man between 45 and 75 years old who received an inactivated influenza vaccine. The chain combines TRBV7-9 with TRBJ2-1, with D tentatively TRBD1 (6 bases). The sample was CD8+ T cells sorted from PBMCs, taken about 24 months after vaccination. The CDR3 is CASSWTRDKNSNEQFF. CDR3 in DNA: TGTGCCAGCAGCTGGACTCGGGACAAAAACAGCAATGAGCAGTTCTTC.